The clone carrying this TCR beta chain showed up just once. Antigen specificity is unknown. The time point was: persistent/refractory GD, antithyroid drugs over 5 years with positive TRAb. Making the TCR library involved RNA that had been extracted from PBMCs. This specimen comes from a study of regulatory T cells in long-lasting Graves disease. About the study: Patients met the persistent Graves' disease definition after over 5 years of antithyroid drugs with positive TSH receptor antibodies. Study findings and constraints: Accuracy was perhaps lowered by the small sample size. Peripheral blood was the sole material, not thyroid tissue.

With iRepertoire HTBI primers and Arm-PCR of CDR3 regions, TCR beta libraries were built. Each CDR3 protein is one row after TCRdb ran MiXCR on the multiplex PCR reads. The table lists 350,000 to 450,000 distinct CDR3 sequences, over 20% of them singletons. CDR3 length: 14 amino acids. Germline CDR1 SNHLY, CDR2 FYNNEI. The ends lost 6 bases at V and 1 base at J; junction bases unmatched: 1. The TCR originated in a female donor with Graves disease. Sequencing was performed on peripheral blood mononuclear cells (PBMCs), taken when the disease was refractory, from a patient treated with antithyroid drugs. The chain employs TRBV2 and TRBJ2-1, with TRBD1 identical over 9 bases. The CDR3 protein is CASSDRGSYNEQFF. The CDR3 bases are TGTGCCAGCAGCGACAGGGGGTCCTACAATGAGCAGTTCTTC.